Listed below are T cell receptor beta chains from one sample, sequenced in a study of naive and memory T cell subsets. TCRdb called the UMI-ligation and nested PCR reads again in MiXCR, with one record for every CDR3 protein. The sample has tens of thousands of distinct CDR3 sequences, over 8.5% seen once; the top ten hold over 0.95%. Sequences were obtained from naive CD8+ T cells from blood. All receptors derive from a human donor in good health. Both conserved end residues are part of each CDR3. The order of the fields is V gene, clone size, D gene, J gene, CDR3 length, CDR3 DNA, CDR3 protein. The D gene is left open where the match is weak. Size is omitted from some rows. Given values are once, few, many or a class for expanded clones.

V gene: TRBV4-1
clone size: many
D gene: .
J gene: TRBJ2-7
CDR3 length: 15
CDR3 DNA: TGCGCCAGCAGCCAAGCGGCGACTATGGGTTACGAGCAGTACTTC
CDR3 protein: CASSQAATMGYEQYF

V gene: TRBV6-5
clone size: many
D gene: .
J gene: TRBJ2-2
CDR3 length: 15
CDR3 DNA: TGTGCCAGCAGCCTCATGGTCCCGAACACCGGGGAGCTGTTTTTT
CDR3 protein: CASSLMVPNTGELFF

V gene: TRBV19
clone size: many
D gene: .
J gene: TRBJ2-6
CDR3 length: 14
CDR3 DNA: TGTGCCAGTAGCGTAACCTCTGGGGCCAACGTCCTGACTTTC
CDR3 protein: CASSVTSGANVLTF

V gene: TRBV4-3
clone size: few
D gene: .
J gene: TRBJ1-1
CDR3 length: 13
CDR3 DNA: TGCGCCAGCAGCCCCACCCACTTAACTGAAGCTTTCTTT
CDR3 protein: CASSPTHLTEAFF

V gene: TRBV7-9
clone size: .
D gene: .
J gene: TRBJ2-5
CDR3 length: 14
CDR3 DNA: TGTGCCAGCAGCTTAGCACTAGGACAAGAGACCCAGTACTTC
CDR3 protein: CASSLALGQETQYF

V gene: TRBV16
clone size: many
D gene: .
J gene: TRBJ1-5
CDR3 length: 16
CDR3 DNA: TGTGCCAGCAGCCAATCCCCAGCTGATAGCAATCAGCCCCAGCATTTT
CDR3 protein: CASSQSPADSNQPQHF

V gene: TRBV9
clone size: .
D gene: .
J gene: TRBJ1-1
CDR3 length: 16
CDR3 DNA: TGTGCCAGCAGCGTAGATGCAGTGCTAATGAACACTGAAGCTTTCTTT
CDR3 protein: CASSVDAVLMNTEAFF

V gene: TRBV7-9
clone size: many
D gene: .
J gene: TRBJ1-1
CDR3 length: 12
CDR3 DNA: TGTGCCAGCAGCGAAGGACCGGCTGAAGCTTTCTTT
CDR3 protein: CASSEGPAEAFF

V gene: TRBV5-1
clone size: .
D gene: TRBD2
J gene: TRBJ2-3
CDR3 length: 14
CDR3 DNA: TGCGCCAGCAGCTTCGAGGGAGGGACAGATACGCAGTATTTT
CDR3 protein: CASSFEGGTDTQYF

V gene: TRBV6-1
clone size: few
D gene: .
J gene: TRBJ1-5
CDR3 length: 16
CDR3 DNA: TGTGCCAGCAGTGACGGCCCAGGGCCTGGCAATCAGCCCCAGCATTTT
CDR3 protein: CASSDGPGPGNQPQHF

V gene: TRBV28
clone size: few
D gene: .
J gene: TRBJ2-3
CDR3 length: 14
CDR3 DNA: TGTGCCAGCAGTACGGCGAAGGGGACAGATACGCAGTATTTT
CDR3 protein: CASSTAKGTDTQYF

V gene: TRBV12-3/TRBV12-4
clone size: many
D gene: .
J gene: TRBJ2-6
CDR3 length: 15
CDR3 DNA: TGTGCCAGCAGTTTCAAAGGCTCTGGGGCCAACGTCCTGACTTTC
CDR3 protein: CASSFKGSGANVLTF

V gene: TRBV29-1
clone size: few
D gene: .
J gene: TRBJ1-1
CDR3 length: 14
CDR3 DNA: TGCAGCGTTGATTTCTCCAGAAAGAACACTGAAGCTTTCTTT
CDR3 protein: CSVDFSRKNTEAFF

V gene: TRBV9
clone size: many
D gene: .
J gene: TRBJ2-3
CDR3 length: 16
CDR3 DNA: TGTGCCAGCAGCGTGTCCAGGGACGTAGGCACAGATACGCAGTATTTT
CDR3 protein: CASSVSRDVGTDTQYF

V gene: TRBV14
clone size: .
D gene: TRBD1
J gene: TRBJ1-1
CDR3 length: 16
CDR3 DNA: TGTGCCAGCAGCCAAGCGGGACAGGGGCTGAGCACTGAAGCTTTCTTT
CDR3 protein: CASSQAGQGLSTEAFF

V gene: TRBV12-3/TRBV12-4
clone size: many
D gene: .
J gene: TRBJ2-3
CDR3 length: 15
CDR3 DNA: TGTGCCAGCAGTTTAGAGCGGTCTAGCACAGATACGCAGTATTTT
CDR3 protein: CASSLERSSTDTQYF

V gene: TRBV4-3
clone size: .
D gene: .
J gene: TRBJ2-7
CDR3 length: 14
CDR3 DNA: TGCGCCAGCAGCCAGAAACAGGGAGGCCACGAGCAGTACTTC
CDR3 protein: CASSQKQGGHEQYF

V gene: TRBV7-9
clone size: many
D gene: TRBD2
J gene: TRBJ2-3
CDR3 length: 21
CDR3 DNA: TGTGCCAGCAGCCCTCCCCTGGTTCGAGCGGGACCCGAAACCTTTACAGATACGCAGTATTTT
CDR3 protein: CASSPPLVRAGPETFTDTQYF

V gene: TRBV7-8
clone size: many
D gene: .
J gene: TRBJ1-1
CDR3 length: 15
CDR3 DNA: TGTGCCAGCAGCCCGACAGAGCTTGTGGTCACTGAAGCTTTCTTT
CDR3 protein: CASSPTELVVTEAFF

V gene: TRBV2
clone size: .
D gene: .
J gene: TRBJ1-2
CDR3 length: 15
CDR3 DNA: TGTGCCAGCAGTGTCAACCCGCGACACAACTATGGCTACACCTTC
CDR3 protein: CASSVNPRHNYGYTF

V gene: TRBV7-6
clone size: .
D gene: .
J gene: TRBJ1-1
CDR3 length: 16
CDR3 DNA: TGTGCCAGCAGCCGGTTGGGGGAACGGTGGGACACTGAAGCTTTCTTT
CDR3 protein: CASSRLGERWDTEAFF

V gene: TRBV28
clone size: .
D gene: .
J gene: TRBJ1-2
CDR3 length: 15
CDR3 DNA: TGTGCCAGCAGACCGGTTGAAGGGCCAGGCCATGGCTACACCTTC
CDR3 protein: CASRPVEGPGHGYTF

V gene: TRBV7-9
clone size: few
D gene: .
J gene: TRBJ2-5
CDR3 length: 15
CDR3 DNA: TGTGCCAGCAGCTTGTTTGACAGAGGGTGGGAGACCCAGTACTTC
CDR3 protein: CASSLFDRGWETQYF

V gene: TRBV27
clone size: many
D gene: .
J gene: TRBJ1-5
CDR3 length: 15
CDR3 DNA: TGTGCCAGCAGTTTGGGGGCCTATAGCAATCAGCCCCAGCATTTT
CDR3 protein: CASSLGAYSNQPQHF

V gene: TRBV6-1
clone size: many
D gene: .
J gene: TRBJ2-2
CDR3 length: 15
CDR3 DNA: TGTGCCAGCAGTGAAGTGGGAGTCGGGACCGGGGAGCTGTTTTTT
CDR3 protein: CASSEVGVGTGELFF

V gene: TRBV4-1
clone size: .
D gene: .
J gene: TRBJ1-5
CDR3 length: 14
CDR3 DNA: TGCGCCAGCAGCCAAGACGGTGGCAATCAGCCCCAGCATTTT
CDR3 protein: CASSQDGGNQPQHF

V gene: TRBV9
clone size: many
D gene: .
J gene: TRBJ1-2
CDR3 length: 13
CDR3 DNA: TGTGCCAGCAACGCTGGAGAGGCCTATGGCTACACCTTC
CDR3 protein: CASNAGEAYGYTF

V gene: TRBV2
clone size: .
D gene: .
J gene: TRBJ1-1
CDR3 length: 12
CDR3 DNA: TGTGCCAGCAGAAGCCTGAACACTGAAGCTTTCTTT
CDR3 protein: CASRSLNTEAFF

V gene: TRBV4-3
clone size: few
D gene: TRBD2
J gene: TRBJ2-7
CDR3 length: 16
CDR3 DNA: TGCGCCAGCAGCCAAGGACTAGCGGATGCTAACTACGAGCAGTACTTC
CDR3 protein: CASSQGLADANYEQYF

V gene: TRBV20-1
clone size: once
D gene: .
J gene: TRBJ2-1
CDR3 length: 19
CDR3 DNA: TGCAGTGCTAGAGATTCCCTTGCTGCTAGCGCGAGCTCCTACAATGAGCAGTTCTTC
CDR3 protein: CSARDSLAASASSYNEQFF

V gene: TRBV7-9
clone size: many
D gene: .
J gene: TRBJ2-5
CDR3 length: 13
CDR3 DNA: TGTGCCAGCAGCACTAGTGTCGGGGAGACCCAGTACTTC
CDR3 protein: CASSTSVGETQYF

V gene: TRBV4-3
clone size: few
D gene: .
J gene: TRBJ2-7
CDR3 length: 15
CDR3 DNA: TGCGCCAGCAGCCAAGTTCAGGGGTCGGCCTACGAGCAGTACTTC
CDR3 protein: CASSQVQGSAYEQYF

V gene: TRBV13
clone size: few
D gene: TRBD1
J gene: TRBJ2-1
CDR3 length: 12
CDR3 DNA: TGTGCCAGCAGCTACACAGGGGGTGAGCAGTTCTTC
CDR3 protein: CASSYTGGEQFF

V gene: TRBV29-1
clone size: few
D gene: .
J gene: TRBJ2-7
CDR3 length: 10
CDR3 DNA: TGCAGCGTGAGGGGCTACGAGCAGTACTTC
CDR3 protein: CSVRGYEQYF

V gene: TRBV24-1
clone size: .
D gene: .
J gene: TRBJ2-5
CDR3 length: 16
CDR3 DNA: TGTGCCACCAGTGATCCGTACCGGGACAAAAAAGAGACCCAGTACTTC
CDR3 protein: CATSDPYRDKKETQYF

V gene: TRBV6-5
clone size: .
D gene: .
J gene: TRBJ2-5
CDR3 length: 17
CDR3 DNA: TGTGCCAGCAACCCTTCGCCCATGGGGGCCTACCTGGAGACCCAGTACTTC
CDR3 protein: CASNPSPMGAYLETQYF

V gene: TRBV27
clone size: many
D gene: TRBD2
J gene: TRBJ2-3
CDR3 length: 16
CDR3 DNA: TGTGCCAGCAGTGCTCGTGCGGGGGGATACACAGATACGCAGTATTTT
CDR3 protein: CASSARAGGYTDTQYF

V gene: TRBV27
clone size: many
D gene: .
J gene: TRBJ1-2
CDR3 length: 13
CDR3 DNA: TGTGCCAGCAGGGAGAGGGGAGGATATGGCTACACCTTC
CDR3 protein: CASRERGGYGYTF

V gene: TRBV6-5
clone size: few
D gene: .
J gene: TRBJ2-7
CDR3 length: 14
CDR3 DNA: TGTGCCAGCAGTTTCGGCCTCATCTCCTACGAGCAGTACTTC
CDR3 protein: CASSFGLISYEQYF

V gene: TRBV28
clone size: few
D gene: .
J gene: TRBJ1-4
CDR3 length: 14
CDR3 DNA: TGTGCCAGCAGTTTGGGGGCGACTAATGAAAAACTGTTTTTT
CDR3 protein: CASSLGATNEKLFF

V gene: TRBV4-2
clone size: few
D gene: .
J gene: TRBJ1-2
CDR3 length: 11
CDR3 DNA: TGTGCCAGCAGCCAAGATGGTCGCTACACCTTC
CDR3 protein: CASSQDGRYTF

V gene: TRBV6-2/TRBV6-3
clone size: few
D gene: TRBD1
J gene: TRBJ1-5
CDR3 length: 14
CDR3 DNA: TGTGCCAGCAGTACGGACAGGGTGACAAGGGCCCAGCATTTT
CDR3 protein: CASSTDRVTRAQHF

V gene: TRBV25-1
clone size: .
D gene: .
J gene: TRBJ1-1
CDR3 length: 12
CDR3 DNA: TGTGCCAGCAGTGTAGGGGACACTGAAGCTTTCTTT
CDR3 protein: CASSVGDTEAFF

V gene: TRBV6-6
clone size: .
D gene: TRBD1
J gene: TRBJ2-7
CDR3 length: 16
CDR3 DNA: TGTGCCAGCAGTTACACCTTAACAGGGGTCCCCTACGAGCAGTACTTC
CDR3 protein: CASSYTLTGVPYEQYF

V gene: TRBV20-1
clone size: few
D gene: TRBD1
J gene: TRBJ2-5
CDR3 length: 15
CDR3 DNA: TGCAGTGCTAGAGGAGGGGGCCTTTACCAAGAGACCCAGTACTTC
CDR3 protein: CSARGGGLYQETQYF

V gene: TRBV12-3/TRBV12-4
clone size: few
D gene: TRBD2
J gene: TRBJ2-1
CDR3 length: 16
CDR3 DNA: TGTGCCAGCAGCACTCGGACTAGCGGGATATACAATGAGCAGTTCTTC
CDR3 protein: CASSTRTSGIYNEQFF

V gene: TRBV6-6
clone size: .
D gene: .
J gene: TRBJ2-5
CDR3 length: 13
CDR3 DNA: TGTGCCAGCAGTTACTCGACGTCGGAGACCCAGTACTTC
CDR3 protein: CASSYSTSETQYF

V gene: TRBV29-1
clone size: few
D gene: .
J gene: TRBJ2-7
CDR3 length: 11
CDR3 DNA: TGCAGCGCCCAAGGGTCCCACGAGCAGTACTTC
CDR3 protein: CSAQGSHEQYF

V gene: TRBV27
clone size: many
D gene: .
J gene: TRBJ2-2
CDR3 length: 14
CDR3 DNA: TGTGCCAGCAGTTTAGGGCAGACCACCGGGGAGCTGTTTTTT
CDR3 protein: CASSLGQTTGELFF